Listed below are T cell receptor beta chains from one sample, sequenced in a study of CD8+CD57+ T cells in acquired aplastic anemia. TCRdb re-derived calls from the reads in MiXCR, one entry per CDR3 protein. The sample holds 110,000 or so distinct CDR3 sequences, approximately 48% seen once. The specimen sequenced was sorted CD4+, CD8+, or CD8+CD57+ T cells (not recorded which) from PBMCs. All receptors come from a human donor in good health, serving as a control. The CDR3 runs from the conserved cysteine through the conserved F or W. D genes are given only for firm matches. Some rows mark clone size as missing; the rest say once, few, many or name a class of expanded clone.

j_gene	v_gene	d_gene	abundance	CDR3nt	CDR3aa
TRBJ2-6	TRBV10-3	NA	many	TGTGCCACATTAAGCGTGGACTCTGGGGCCAACGTCCTGACTTTC	CATLSVDSGANVLTF
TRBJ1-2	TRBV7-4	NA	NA	TGTGCCAGCAGCACCTTGGGGGAGTCCAACTATGGCTACACCTTC	CASSTLGESNYGYTF
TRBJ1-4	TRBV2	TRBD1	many	TGTGCCAGCAGTCCGAGAGACAGGGGGATGAGTAATGAAAAACTGTTTTTT	CASSPRDRGMSNEKLFF
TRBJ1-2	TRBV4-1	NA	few	TGCGCCAGCAGCCAAGGGGGGGCAGGTCTGTATGGCTACACCTTC	CASSQGGAGLYGYTF
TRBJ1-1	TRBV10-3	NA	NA	TGTGCCATTCTGGACGCGGACGCTATGAACACTGAAGCTTTCTTT	CAILDADAMNTEAFF
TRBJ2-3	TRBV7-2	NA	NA	TGTGCCAGCTGGACAGCCACTACAGATACGCAGTATTTT	CASWTATTDTQYF
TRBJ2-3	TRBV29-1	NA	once	TGCAGCGTTGAAACAGGCCTTTCATTGGATACGCAGTATTTT	CSVETGLSLDTQYF
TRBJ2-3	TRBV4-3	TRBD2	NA	TGCGCCAGCAACCAAGAAGCACTAGCGGGGGGTACAGATACGCAGTATTTT	CASNQEALAGGTDTQYF
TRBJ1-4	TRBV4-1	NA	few	TGCGCCAGCAGCCAAGATGCAACTAATGAAAAACTGTTTTTT	CASSQDATNEKLFF
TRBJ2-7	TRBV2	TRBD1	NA	TGTGCCAGCAGTTTATCGGGACAGGGCCACGAGCAGTACTTC	CASSLSGQGHEQYF
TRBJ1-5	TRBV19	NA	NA	TGTGCCAGTAGTATAGACCCAGGGAAACAGCCCCAGCATTTT	CASSIDPGKQPQHF
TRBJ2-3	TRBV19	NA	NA	TGTGCCAGTAGTATATTACAGGGTCTTGATACGCAGTATTTT	CASSILQGLDTQYF
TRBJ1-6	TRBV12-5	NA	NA	TGTGCTAGTGGTCAGGGCCCAAATTCACCCCTCCACTTT	CASGQGPNSPLHF
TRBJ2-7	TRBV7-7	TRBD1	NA	TGTGCCAGCAGCATGGGACAGTACTACGAGCAGTACTTC	CASSMGQYYEQYF
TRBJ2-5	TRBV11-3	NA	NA	TGTGCCAGCAGCCAAGAGGGGCAAGAGACCCAGTACTTC	CASSQEGQETQYF
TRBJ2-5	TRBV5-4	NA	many	TGTGCCAGCAGCTCGCTCCCGGGACTGGAAGAGACCCAGTACTTC	CASSSLPGLEETQYF
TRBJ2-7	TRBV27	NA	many	TGTGCCAGCAGTATCGGGCAGAGCCGGACCTACGAGCAGTACTTC	CASSIGQSRTYEQYF
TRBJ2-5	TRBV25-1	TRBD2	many	TGTGCCAGCAGTGAATTGGGTAGCGGGGGGGCCGGGGAGACCCAGTACTTC	CASSELGSGGAGETQYF
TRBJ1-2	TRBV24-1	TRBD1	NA	TGTGCCACCTCCGGGACAGACTATGGCTACACCTTC	CATSGTDYGYTF
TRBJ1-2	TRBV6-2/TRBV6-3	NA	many	TGTGCCAGCAGTTACTCGATGACAAGGAACTATGGCTACACCTTC	CASSYSMTRNYGYTF
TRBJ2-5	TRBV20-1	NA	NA	TGCAGTGCTAGTGGGCAGGGGTCCCAAGAGACCCAGTACTTC	CSASGQGSQETQYF
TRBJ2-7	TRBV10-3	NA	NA	TGTGCCACCGGGACGGACTACGAGCAGTACTTC	CATGTDYEQYF
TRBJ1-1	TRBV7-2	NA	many	TGTGCCAGCAGCGGACAGCCGAACACTGAAGCTTTCTTT	CASSGQPNTEAFF
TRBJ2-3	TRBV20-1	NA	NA	TGCAGTGCCCTGACTACAAGCACAGATACGCAGTGTTTT	CSALTTSTDTQCF
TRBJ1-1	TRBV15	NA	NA	TGTGCCACCAGCAGCAAAGGGGGAACTGAAGCTTTCTTT	CATSSKGGTEAFF
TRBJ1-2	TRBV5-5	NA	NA	TGTGCCAGCAGCAGCCGGGAGGATTATGGCTACACCTTC	CASSSREDYGYTF
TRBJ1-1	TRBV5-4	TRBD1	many	TGTGCCAGCAGCTCCCGGGACAGGGGTGCTGAAGCTTTCTTT	CASSSRDRGAEAFF